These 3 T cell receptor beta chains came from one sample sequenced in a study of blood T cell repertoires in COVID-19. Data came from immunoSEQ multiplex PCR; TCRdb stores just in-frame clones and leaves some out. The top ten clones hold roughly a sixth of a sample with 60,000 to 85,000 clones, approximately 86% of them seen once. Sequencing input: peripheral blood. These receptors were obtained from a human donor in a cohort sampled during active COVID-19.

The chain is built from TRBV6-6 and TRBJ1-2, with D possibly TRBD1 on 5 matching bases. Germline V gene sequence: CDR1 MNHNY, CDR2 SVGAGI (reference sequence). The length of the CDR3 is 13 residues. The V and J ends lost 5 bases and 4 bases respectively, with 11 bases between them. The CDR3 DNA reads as TGTGCCAGCAGTCTACCGACAGCCTATGGCTACACCTTC. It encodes CASSLPTAYGYTF.

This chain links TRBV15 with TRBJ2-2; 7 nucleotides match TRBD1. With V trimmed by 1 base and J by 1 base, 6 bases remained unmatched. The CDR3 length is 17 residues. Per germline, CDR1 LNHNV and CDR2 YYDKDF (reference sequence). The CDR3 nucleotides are TGTGCCACCAGCAGAGGGGGGACAGAGATGAACACCGGGGAGCTGTTTTTT. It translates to CATSRGGTEMNTGELFF.

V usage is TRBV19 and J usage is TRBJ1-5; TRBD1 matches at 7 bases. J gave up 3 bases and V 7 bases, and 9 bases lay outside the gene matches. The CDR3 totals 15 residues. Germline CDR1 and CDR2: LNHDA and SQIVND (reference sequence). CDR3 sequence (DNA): TGTGCCAGTATCCCCCGGGACAGCTACAATCAGCCCCAGCATTTT. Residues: CASIPRDSYNQPQHF.